These 3 T cell receptor beta chains came from one sample sequenced in a study of regulatory T cells in long-lasting Graves disease. Arm-PCR with iRepertoire HTBI primers amplified the CDR3 regions for these TCR beta libraries. TCRdb itself ran the multiplex PCR reads through MiXCR, one entry per CDR3 protein. Among 300,000 to 350,000 distinct CDR3 sequences listed, roughly a fifth were seen once. The time point denotes: persistent/refractory GD, antithyroid drugs over 5 years with positive TRAb. Researchers made the TCR library from RNA that was extracted from PBMCs. This specimen was peripheral blood mononuclear cells (PBMCs), taken when the disease was refractory, from a patient treated with antithyroid drugs. The receptors come from a female donor with Graves disease.

The chain employs TRBV6-9 and TRBJ2-1; no clear D. Trimming removed 3 bases at V and 2 bases at J, with 8 bases between. Germline CDR1 MNHGY, CDR2 SVAAGI. The CDR3 consists of 14 residues. The CDR3 sequence: CASSYQSTYNEQFF. The DNA for the CDR3 is TGTGCCAGCAGTTACCAGAGCACCTACAATGAGCAGTTCTTC.

This clonotype was counted between two and nine times. The genes are TRBV6-5 and TRBJ2-5, with 7 bases lining up with TRBD1. Per the germline V gene, CDR1 is MNHEY and CDR2 is SVGAGI. After removal of 0 bases from V and 5 bases from J, the junction contained 3 bases not matched to a gene. The CDR3 extends over 14 amino acids. DNA for the CDR3: TGTGCCAGCAGTTACTCGAGGGGACAGGAGACCCAGTACTTC. Its translation: CASSYSRGQETQYF.

This clonotype was counted only a few times. The V and J genes are TRBV7-2 and TRBJ1-4; D is unresolved. The V end was cut by 2 bases, the J end by 8 bases, with 6 bases between. Germline V gene lookup returns CDR1 SGHTA and CDR2 FQGNSA. There are 12 residues in the CDR3. The CDR3 here is CASSLYREKLFF. The CDR3 region has the DNA TGTGCCAGCAGCTTATACCGGGAAAAACTGTTTTTT.